The clone carrying this TCR beta chain has a count of ten or more. These data come from a study of T cells in Graves' hyperthyroidism and ophthalmopathy. Study information: Before treatment of any kind, peripheral blood was taken at initial diagnosis.

The length of the CDR3 is 15 residues. V lost 0 bases, J lost 5 bases, and 13 bases lay in between. The germline gives CDR1 MNHEY, CDR2 SMNVEV (reference sequence). TCR beta CDR3 region amplification was performed from RNA transcripts. TCR CDR3 underwent first-round RT-PCR with the HTBI primer set. TCRdb analysed the multiplex PCR reads with MiXCR anew, one entry per CDR3 protein. This sample has 600,000 to 650,000 distinct CDR3 sequences; less than 25% occur once, and the top ten carry 30% to 40%. The V and J genes are TRBV27 and TRBJ2-5, with D uncertain. Specimen: blood. The sequence derives from a man aged 25 to 40 with Graves' ophthalmopathy. The CDR3 here is CASSLSARPRETQYF. The CDR3 region has the DNA TGTGCCAGCAGTTTATCGGCCCGCCCCAGGGAGACCCAGTACTTC.